This T cell receptor (beta chain) was found in a study of control samples from healthy donors and cancer patients (dated by TCRdb to 2019 to 2021). About this clone itself: Its antigen is not yet known. It has no much larger one-base neighbor in the sample; base qualities were not kept.

CDR1 and CDR2 (SGHRS, YFSETQ) derive from the germline V gene. From the cysteine up to the phenylalanine, the CDR3 has a length of 12 residues. The sequence is cut down to CDR3 DNA, 36 bases in frame from base 1. The trim is 9 bases for V and 2 bases for J, with a gap of 9 bases between the germline ends. Libraries were prepared through the immunoSEQ multiplex PCR assay. TCRdb took this table from immuneACCESS and kept in-frame rearrangements with V and J called. Such tables lack part of the clones; where checked against another copy, unresolved V genes explain under half of the gap, and the rest is unexplained. A total of more than 95,000 clones appear in this sample, approximately 93% of them only once. About 7.3% of the sample rests with the top ten.

The sample comprised blood. This receptor was obtained from a young man in good health. Recombination linked TRBV5-1 to TRBJ1-5; the D gene is not confidently resolved. The sequenced DNA: TGCGCCACTCGAGTAGGCAATCAGCCCCAGCATTTT. Protein translation: CATRVGNQPQHF.